These 17 T cell receptor beta chains were all obtained from the same sample, sequenced in a study of OX40 agonist ivuxolimab in advanced cancers. Generated by immunoSEQ multiplex PCR, the TCRdb table keeps only in-frame clones and is missing some. The sample holds around 100,000 clones, almost 90% seen once. The sample in question was CD4+ or CD8+ T cells sorted from blood, obtained in a trial of the OX40 agonist ivuxolimab. All receptors derive from an adult with an advanced solid tumor such as melanoma, head and neck, liver or kidney cancer.

The chain recombines TRBV15 with TRBJ1-2; no clear D gene. Germline CDR1 is LNHNV and CDR2 is YYDKDF (reference sequence). CDR3 length equals 14 residues. The V and J ends lost 0 bases and 8 bases respectively, with 13 bases between them. This CDR3 is CATSREGREGGYTF. For the CDR3, the DNA is TGTGCCACCAGCAGAGAGGGAAGGGAGGGAGGCTACACCTTC.

The CDR3 region is CASRSRGSSGNTIYF. The CDR3 coding sequence is TGTGCCAGTAGATCTAGGGGATCTTCTGGAAACACCATATATTTT. The V call is TRBV19, the J call TRBJ1-3, with D perhaps TRBD1 (5 bases). Looked up from germline, CDR1 is LNHDA and CDR2 is SQIVND (reference sequence). CDR3 length equals 15 residues. The V end was cut by 6 bases, the J end by 1 base, with 13 bases between.

The chain carries TRBV19 and TRBJ1-4; D remains unclear. Deletions cut 3 bases from V and 6 bases from J, with 14 bases between. There are 15 residues in the CDR3. Germline values: CDR1 LNHDA, CDR2 SQIVND (reference sequence). The CDR3 coding sequence is TGTGCCAGTAGTATTACCCGGGATAGGGATGAAAAACTGTTTTTT. It specifies CASSITRDRDEKLFF.

This clone has just a few counts. Compared with germline, one end of the junction differs, possibly owing to a read error. This chain uses TRBV6-6 with TRBJ2-7, with D uncertain. CDR1 is MNHNY and CDR2 is SVGAGI in the germline V gene (reference sequence). This CDR3 comprises 12 residues. The CDR3 protein is CASRSATVRLHF. The CDR3 region has the DNA TGTGCCAGCAGATCCGCGACCGTTCGCCTCCACTTC.

CDR3 loop: CASSIRENSPLHF. The CDR3 DNA follows: TGTGCCAGTAGTATCCGGGAAAATTCACCCCTCCACTTT. This chain links TRBV19 with TRBJ1-6; D gene ambiguous. This CDR3 is 13 amino acids long. Germline values: CDR1 LNHDA, CDR2 SQIVND (reference sequence). V dropped 3 bases and J dropped 7 bases, with 7 bases sitting between them.

V usage is TRBV10-1 and J usage is TRBJ2-7, with 11 bases lining up with TRBD1. The trim removed 4 bases at V and 6 bases at J, leaving 5 bases unmatched. The germline V gene encodes CDR1 WNHNN and CDR2 SYGVQD (reference sequence). CDR3 length equals 14 residues. The CDR3 DNA reads TGCGCCAGCAGTGGGGGACAGGGGGGGATCGAGCAGTACTTC. It translates to CASSGGQGGIEQYF.

V gene TRBV5-4 combines with J gene TRBJ2-2, with 8 bases matching TRBD2. CDR3 length: 18 residues. Germline V gene lookup returns CDR1 SGHNT and CDR2 YYREEE (reference sequence). V shed 1 base and J 0 bases; nucleotides not matched to a gene: 8. CDR3 sequence: CASSLPGGPTANTGELFF. CDR3 nucleotides: TGTGCCAGCAGCTTGCCGGGAGGGCCTACAGCGAACACCGGGGAGCTGTTTTTT.

The V call is TRBV19, the J call TRBJ1-2; 7 nucleotides line up with TRBD1. The J segment lost 4 bases and the V segment lost 9 bases, leaving 5 bases of the junction unmatched. Germline V gene lookup returns CDR1 LNHDA and CDR2 SQIVND (reference sequence). This CDR3 has 12 amino acids. CDR3 sequence reads: CASLGTAYGYTF. The CDR3 coding sequence is TGTGCCAGCCTCGGGACAGCCTATGGCTACACCTTC.

This chain uses TRBV30 with TRBJ2-2, with 9 bases fitting TRBD2. The CDR3 consists of 16 residues. The junction had 6 bases not matched to a gene; V was cut back by 0 bases and J by 4 bases. CDR1 and CDR2 from the germline V gene are GTSNPN and SVGIG (reference sequence). The CDR3 DNA reads as TGTGCCTGGAGTGTTCTGGCGGGGGGGGGCACCGGGGAGCTGTTTTTT. Encoded protein: CAWSVLAGGGTGELFF. Filled out from reference TRBV30 and TRBJ2-2, the complete variable domain reads SQTIHQWPATLVQPVGSPLSLECTVEGTSNPNLYWYRQAAGRGLQLLFYSVGIGQISSEVPQNLSASRPQDRQFILSSKKLLLSDSGFYLCAWSVLAGGGTGELFFGEGSRLTVL.

J is TRBJ2-7 and V is TRBV6-5; weak D call: TRBD1 (5 bases). V lost 5 bases and J 3 bases, leaving 17 bases between the germline ends. CDR1 MNHEY and CDR2 SVGAGI come from the germline V gene. The CDR3 runs 15 residues. CDR3 residues: CASSAPRQGNYEQYF. The CDR3 bases are TGTGCCAGCAGTGCCCCGAGGCAGGGCAACTACGAGCAGTACTTC.

The chain employs TRBV5-8 and TRBJ1-1; D unclear. Germline CDR1 reads SGHTS; CDR2 reads YDEGEE. V lost 0 bases and J lost 3, with 9 bases in between. This CDR3 comprises 14 residues. Here the CDR3 reads CASSLVSSDTEAFF. The DNA for the CDR3 is TGTGCCAGCAGCTTGGTCTCAAGCGACACTGAAGCTTTCTTT. The variable domain in full, completed from reference TRBV5-8 and TRBJ1-1, reads EAGVTQSPTHLIKTRGQQATLRCSPISGHTSVYWYQQALGLGLQFLLWYDEGEERNRGNFPPRFSGRQFPNYSSELNVNALELEDSALYLCASSLVSSDTEAFFGQGTRLTVV.

The rearrangement uses TRBV15 and TRBJ1-4; possible D gene TRBD1, 6 bases. The ends were cut back, 5 bases at V and 5 bases at J, with 15 bases in the middle. CDR3 length: 15 residues. Germline CDR1 and CDR2: LNHNV and YYDKDF (reference sequence). The CDR3 protein is CATSLTRDRNEKLFF. The DNA for the CDR3 is TGTGCCACCAGCTTGACCCGTGACAGGAATGAAAAACTGTTTTTT.

J is TRBJ2-6 and V is TRBV11-2, with a possible D match to TRBD1 (5 bases). V lost 0 bases to trimming and J lost 2 bases, with 11 bases between them. Germline V gene data show CDR1 as SGHAT and CDR2 as FQNNGV. CDR3 length: 17 amino acids. CDR3 region: CASSLEPSGPGANVLTF. The CDR3 DNA sequence: TGTGCCAGCAGCTTAGAGCCCTCAGGGCCTGGGGCCAACGTCCTGACTTTC.

The genes are TRBV7-3 and TRBJ2-2; 15 bases agree with TRBD2. The ends lost 5 bases at V and 2 bases at J; junction bases unmatched: 9. CDR1 and CDR2 from the germline V gene are SGHTA and FQGTGA. CDR3 length: 19 residues. The DNA of the CDR3 is TGTGCCAGCAGCGTAGGACTAGCGGGAGGGATCAGAAACACCGGGGAGCTGTTTTTT. Residues: CASSVGLAGGIRNTGELFF.

The chain employs TRBV19 and TRBJ1-1; the match to TRBD1 covers 7 bases. Germline lookup yields CDR1 LNHDA and CDR2 SQIVND (reference sequence). This CDR3 has 15 residues. After removal of 7 bases from V and 2 bases from J, the junction contained 10 bases not matched to a gene. The CDR3 region has the DNA TGTGCCAGTAAGGTTTCAGGGGGAACAAACACTGAAGCTTTCTTT. Translation gives CASKVSGGTNTEAFF.

This chain's CDR3 is CASKSPARGYTF. In nucleotides, the CDR3 is TGTGCCAGCAAATCCCCGGCGCGGGGCTACACCTTC. This sequence joins TRBV25-1 and TRBJ1-2; D not resolved. The CDR3 extends over 12 amino acids. V was pared by 7 bases and J by 8 bases, with 14 bases between. Germline CDR1 and CDR2: MGHDK and SYGVNS.

The chain links TRBV7-2 to TRBJ1-5; the match to TRBD1 covers 7 bases. This CDR3 has 15 amino acids. The ends lost 2 bases at V and 4 bases at J; junction bases unmatched: 5. Germline V gene sequence: CDR1 SGHTA, CDR2 FQGNSA. Written as DNA, the CDR3 is TGTGCCAGCAGCTTACAGGGGGGGAGGAATCAGCCCCAGCATTTT. Its protein product is CASSLQGGRNQPQHF.